This T cell receptor (beta chain) was retrieved from a study of T-cell memory formation after mild COVID-19. At the level of the study: Largely, the TCR clusters proved donor specific. General study results and limits: Contracting CD4+ clones lay largely in CM and EM, with CD8+ ones residing in EMRA. The pre-infection memory compartment contained some responding clones, suggesting cross-reactive memory joined. Contracting clones, day 15 to 85, had balanced CD4/CD8, and later expanders favored CD4+.

Regarding this clonotype: Its target is not known.

TCRdb re-analysed the 5' RACE reads in MiXCR, keeping a single row per CDR3 protein. The sample lists roughly 120,000 distinct CDR3 sequences, approximately 16% occurring once. The specimen was PBMCs or a T cell subset sorted from them (not recorded which). The TCR was taken from an adult woman who had mild COVID-19 (a few samples of this study predate the infection). Cell type and time point are not known.

The CDR3 region is CASSYGPGATEAFF. The CDR3 DNA reads TGTGCCAGCAGTTACGGGCCGGGGGCTACTGAAGCTTTCTTT. V usage is TRBV2 and J usage is TRBJ1-1, with a tentative D call TRBD1 (6 bases). CDR1 SNHLY and CDR2 FYNNEI come from the germline V gene. Trimming shortened V by 5 bases and J by 5 bases, and 15 bases separated the two germline ends. The CDR3 length is 14 residues.